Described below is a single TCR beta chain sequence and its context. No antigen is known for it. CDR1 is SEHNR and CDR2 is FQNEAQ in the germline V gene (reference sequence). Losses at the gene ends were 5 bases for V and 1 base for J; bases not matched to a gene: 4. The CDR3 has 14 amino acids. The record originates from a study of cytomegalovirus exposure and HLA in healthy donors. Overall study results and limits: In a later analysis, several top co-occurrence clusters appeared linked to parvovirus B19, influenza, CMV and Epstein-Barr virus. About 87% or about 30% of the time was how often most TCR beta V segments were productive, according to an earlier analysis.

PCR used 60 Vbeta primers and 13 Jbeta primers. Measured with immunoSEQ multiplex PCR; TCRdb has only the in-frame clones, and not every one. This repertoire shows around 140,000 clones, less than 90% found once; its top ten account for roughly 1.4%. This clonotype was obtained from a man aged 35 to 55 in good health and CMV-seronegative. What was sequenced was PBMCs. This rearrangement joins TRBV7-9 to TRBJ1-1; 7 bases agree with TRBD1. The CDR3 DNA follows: TGTGCCAGCAGCAAGGGGACAGAGAACACTGAAGCTTTCTTT. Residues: CASSKGTENTEAFF.